The source of this T cell receptor beta chain is a study of shared clonotypes between healthy human individuals. Trimming left V 6 bases short and J 2 bases short, with 20 bases between. This CDR3 has 16 amino acids. From germline, CDR1 is SEHNR and CDR2 FQNEAQ (reference sequence). The data were produced by immunoSEQ multiplex PCR, yet TCRdb's version contains in-frame clones alone and is incomplete. This sample carries approximately 2,300,000 clones, roughly 92% of them seen once, and the ten largest clones take approximately 0.39%. Sequenced material: naive CD4+ T cells from PBMCs. Subset noted: CD45RA+ positively selected. The sequence was collected from a man aged 18 to 29 in good health. Some clones in this sample may be carry-over from other donors' samples. The chain couples TRBV7-9 to TRBJ2-7; the D call may be TRBD1 or TRBD2 (5 bases each). The CDR3 DNA follows: TGTGCCAGCAGATCTGTGACGGGGCAGGGAACCTACGAGCAGTACTTC. This codes for CASRSVTGQGTYEQYF.